The rows below give T cell receptor beta chains drawn from one sample of a study of response to subunit inactivated influenza vaccine. One entry per CDR3 protein, called by TCRdb with MiXCR from the RT-PCR reads. Altogether about 520,000 distinct CDR3 sequences are present, roughly 11% being singletons, with the ten largest covering approximately 12%. The sample consisted of PBMCs from blood, taken roughly 47 days after vaccination. The receptors shown here come from a man in his fifties or sixties who received an inactivated influenza vaccine. Both conserved end residues are part of each CDR3.

j_gene,v_gene,CDR3aa
TRBJ2-5,TRBV6-2/TRBV6-3,CASSYGTGDQETQYF
TRBJ1-5,TRBV20-1,CSALDSGGGGNQPQHF
TRBJ2-2,TRBV7-6,CASSLGAEIFHTGELFF
TRBJ1-2,TRBV10-3,CAISESSNYGYTF
TRBJ1-6,TRBV10-3,CAISANRDAGSNSPLHF
TRBJ2-7,TRBV20-1,CSARGYQGPYEQYF
TRBJ2-7,TRBV27,CASSLKSNFVLGQGYEQYF
TRBJ2-5,TRBV20-1,CSARALLQETQYF
TRBJ2-3,TRBV20-1,CSAKPGGTTDTQYF
TRBJ2-2,TRBV6-2/TRBV6-3,CASSYPRGGDTGELFF
TRBJ2-1,TRBV7-2,CASSPAGVGYNEQFF
TRBJ2-3,TRBV4-3,CASSQAGADTQYF
TRBJ2-5,TRBV13,CASSYPTGGEETQYF
TRBJ1-1,TRBV9,CASRKNQGNTEAFF
TRBJ2-1,TRBV4-3,CASSQEALAGDEQFF
TRBJ1-6,TRBV7-9,CASSLERAAFDNSPLHF
TRBJ2-7,TRBV7-6,CASSLDGTTSYEQYF
TRBJ2-7,TRBV5-1,CASSPGTEYYEQYF
TRBJ2-2,TRBV5-1,CASSSLRFSDTGELFF
TRBJ2-6,TRBV6-1,CATLVWGSGANVLTF
TRBJ2-7,TRBV6-2/TRBV6-3,CASSYSMDSISYEQYF
TRBJ2-3,TRBV5-6,CASFRRGNTDTQYF
TRBJ2-7,TRBV10-3,CAISEPGGGGIGEQYF
TRBJ1-5,TRBV20-1,CSAMSLQGNQPQHF
TRBJ2-1,TRBV20-1,CSARDWQVEQFF
TRBJ1-5,TRBV28,CASSPYRNNQPQHF
TRBJ2-1,TRBV6-6,CASGTGPYNEQFF
TRBJ2-2,TRBV12-3/TRBV12-4,CASSTPGQGEKGELFF
TRBJ2-7,TRBV27,CASSWAGGTYEQYF
TRBJ1-6,TRBV9,CASSVATTANSPLHF
TRBJ2-1,TRBV20-1,CSASKNSRPRGTSGRANEQFF
TRBJ1-2,TRBV4-3,CASSPLDGGDYGYTF
TRBJ2-1,TRBV11-2,CASSLRTSGRNNEQFF